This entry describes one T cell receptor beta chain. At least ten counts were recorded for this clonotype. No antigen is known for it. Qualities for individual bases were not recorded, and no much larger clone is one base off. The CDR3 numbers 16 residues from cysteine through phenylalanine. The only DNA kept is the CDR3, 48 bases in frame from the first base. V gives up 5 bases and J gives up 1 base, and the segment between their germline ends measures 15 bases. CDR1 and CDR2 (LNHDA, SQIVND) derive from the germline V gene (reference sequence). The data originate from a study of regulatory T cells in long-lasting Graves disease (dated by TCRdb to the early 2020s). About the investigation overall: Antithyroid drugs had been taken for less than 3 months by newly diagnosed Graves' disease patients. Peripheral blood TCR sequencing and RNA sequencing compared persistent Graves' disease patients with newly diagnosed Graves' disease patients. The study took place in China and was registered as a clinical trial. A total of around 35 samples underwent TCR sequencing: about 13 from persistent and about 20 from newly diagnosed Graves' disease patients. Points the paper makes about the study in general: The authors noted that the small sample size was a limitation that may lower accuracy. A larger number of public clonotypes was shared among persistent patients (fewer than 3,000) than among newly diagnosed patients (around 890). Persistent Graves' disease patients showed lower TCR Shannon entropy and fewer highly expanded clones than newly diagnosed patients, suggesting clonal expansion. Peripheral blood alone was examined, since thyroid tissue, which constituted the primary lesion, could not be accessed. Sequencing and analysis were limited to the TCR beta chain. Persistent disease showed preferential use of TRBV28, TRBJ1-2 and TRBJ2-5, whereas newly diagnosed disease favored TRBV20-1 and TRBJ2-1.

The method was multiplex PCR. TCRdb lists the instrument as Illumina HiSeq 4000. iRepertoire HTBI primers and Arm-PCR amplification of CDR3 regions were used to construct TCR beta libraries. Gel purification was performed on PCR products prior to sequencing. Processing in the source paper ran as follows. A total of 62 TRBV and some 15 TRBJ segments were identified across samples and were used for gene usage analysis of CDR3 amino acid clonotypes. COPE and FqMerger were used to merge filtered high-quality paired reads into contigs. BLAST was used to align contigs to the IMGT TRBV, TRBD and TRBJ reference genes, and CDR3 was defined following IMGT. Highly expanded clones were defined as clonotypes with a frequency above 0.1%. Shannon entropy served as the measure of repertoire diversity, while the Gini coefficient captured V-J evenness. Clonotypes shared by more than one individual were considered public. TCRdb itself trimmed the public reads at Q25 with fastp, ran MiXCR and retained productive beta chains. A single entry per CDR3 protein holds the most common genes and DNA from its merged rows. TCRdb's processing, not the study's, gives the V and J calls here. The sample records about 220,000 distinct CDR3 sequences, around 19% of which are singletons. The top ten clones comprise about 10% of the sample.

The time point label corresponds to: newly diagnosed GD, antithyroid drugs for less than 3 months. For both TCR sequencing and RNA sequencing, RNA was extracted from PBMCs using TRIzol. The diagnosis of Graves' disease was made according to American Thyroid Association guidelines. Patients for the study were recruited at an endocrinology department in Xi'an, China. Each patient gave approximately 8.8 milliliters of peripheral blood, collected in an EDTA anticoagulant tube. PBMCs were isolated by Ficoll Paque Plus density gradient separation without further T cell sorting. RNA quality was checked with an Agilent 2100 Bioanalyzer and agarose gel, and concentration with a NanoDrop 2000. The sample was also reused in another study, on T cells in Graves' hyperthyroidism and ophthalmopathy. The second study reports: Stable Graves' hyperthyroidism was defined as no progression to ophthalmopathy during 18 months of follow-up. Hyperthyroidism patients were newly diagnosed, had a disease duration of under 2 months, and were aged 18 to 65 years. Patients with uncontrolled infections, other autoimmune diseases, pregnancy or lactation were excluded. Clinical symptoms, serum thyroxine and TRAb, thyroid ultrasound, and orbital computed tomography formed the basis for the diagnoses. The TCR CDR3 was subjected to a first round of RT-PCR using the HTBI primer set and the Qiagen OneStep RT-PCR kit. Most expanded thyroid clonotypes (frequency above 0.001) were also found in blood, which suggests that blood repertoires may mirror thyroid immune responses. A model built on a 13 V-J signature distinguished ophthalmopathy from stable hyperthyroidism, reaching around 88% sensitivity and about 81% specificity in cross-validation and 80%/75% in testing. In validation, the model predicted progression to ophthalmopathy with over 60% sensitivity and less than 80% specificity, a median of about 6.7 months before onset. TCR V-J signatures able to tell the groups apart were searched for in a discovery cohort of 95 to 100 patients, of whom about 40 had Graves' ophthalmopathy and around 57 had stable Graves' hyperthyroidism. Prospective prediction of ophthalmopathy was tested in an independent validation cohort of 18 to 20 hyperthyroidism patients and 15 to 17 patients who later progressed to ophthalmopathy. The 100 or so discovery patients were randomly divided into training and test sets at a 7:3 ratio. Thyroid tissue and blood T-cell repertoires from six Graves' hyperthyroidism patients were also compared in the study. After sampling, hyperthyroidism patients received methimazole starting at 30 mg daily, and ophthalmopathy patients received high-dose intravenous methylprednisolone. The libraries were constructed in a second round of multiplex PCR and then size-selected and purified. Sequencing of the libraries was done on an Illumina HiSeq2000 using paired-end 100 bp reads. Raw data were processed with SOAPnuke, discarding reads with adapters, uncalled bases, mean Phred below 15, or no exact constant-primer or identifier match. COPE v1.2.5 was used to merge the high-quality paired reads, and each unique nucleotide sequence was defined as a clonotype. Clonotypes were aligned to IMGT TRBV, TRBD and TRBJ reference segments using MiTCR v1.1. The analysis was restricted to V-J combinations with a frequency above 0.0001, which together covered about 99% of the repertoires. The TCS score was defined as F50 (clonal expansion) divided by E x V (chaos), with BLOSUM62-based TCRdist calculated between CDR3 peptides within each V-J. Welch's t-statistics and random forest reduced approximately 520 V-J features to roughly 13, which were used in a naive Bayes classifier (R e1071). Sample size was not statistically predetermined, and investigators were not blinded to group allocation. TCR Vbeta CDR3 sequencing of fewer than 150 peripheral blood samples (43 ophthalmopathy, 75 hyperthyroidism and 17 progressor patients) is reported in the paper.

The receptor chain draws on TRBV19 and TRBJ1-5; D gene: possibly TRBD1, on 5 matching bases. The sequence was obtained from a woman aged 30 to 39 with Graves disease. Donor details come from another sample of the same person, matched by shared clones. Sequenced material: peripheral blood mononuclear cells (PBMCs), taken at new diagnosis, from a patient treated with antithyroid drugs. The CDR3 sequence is CASSYSGGGSNQPQHF. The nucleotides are TGTGCCAGTAGTTATTCCGGGGGTGGGAGCAATCAGCCCCAGCATTTT.